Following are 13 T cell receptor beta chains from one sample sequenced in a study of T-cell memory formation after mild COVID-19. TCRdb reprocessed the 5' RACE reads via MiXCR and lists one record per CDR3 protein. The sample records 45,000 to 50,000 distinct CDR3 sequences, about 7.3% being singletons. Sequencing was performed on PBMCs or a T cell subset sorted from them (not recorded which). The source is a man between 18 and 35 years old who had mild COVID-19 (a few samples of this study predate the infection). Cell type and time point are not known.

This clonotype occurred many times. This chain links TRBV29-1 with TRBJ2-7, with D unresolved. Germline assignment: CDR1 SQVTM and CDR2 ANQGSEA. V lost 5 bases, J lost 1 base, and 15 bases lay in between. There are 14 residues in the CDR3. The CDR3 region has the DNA TGCAGCGTTCGCCCTGGCGGTCGGTCCTACGAGCAGTACTTC. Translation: CSVRPGGRSYEQYF.

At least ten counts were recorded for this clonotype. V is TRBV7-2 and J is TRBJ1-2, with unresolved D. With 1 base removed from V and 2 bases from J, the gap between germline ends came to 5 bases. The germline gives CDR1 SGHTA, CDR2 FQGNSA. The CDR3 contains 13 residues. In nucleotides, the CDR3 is TGTGCCAGCAGCTTAGTATCAAACTATGGCTACACCTTC. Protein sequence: CASSLVSNYGYTF.

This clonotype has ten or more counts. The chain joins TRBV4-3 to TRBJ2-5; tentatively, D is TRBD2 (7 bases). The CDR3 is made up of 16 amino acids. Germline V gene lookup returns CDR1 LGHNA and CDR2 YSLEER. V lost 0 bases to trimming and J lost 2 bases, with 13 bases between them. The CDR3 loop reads CASSQEYRGAQETQYF. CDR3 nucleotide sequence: TGCGCCAGCAGCCAAGAATACCGGGGGGCACAAGAGACCCAGTACTTC.

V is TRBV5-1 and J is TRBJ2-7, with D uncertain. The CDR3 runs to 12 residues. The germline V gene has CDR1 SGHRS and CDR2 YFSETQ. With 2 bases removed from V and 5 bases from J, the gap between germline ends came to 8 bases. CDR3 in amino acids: CASSFSNDEQYF. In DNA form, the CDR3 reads TGCGCCAGCAGCTTTAGCAATGACGAGCAGTACTTC.

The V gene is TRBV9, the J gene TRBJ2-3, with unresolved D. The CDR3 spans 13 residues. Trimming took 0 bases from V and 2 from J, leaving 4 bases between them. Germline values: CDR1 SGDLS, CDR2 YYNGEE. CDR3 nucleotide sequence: TGTGCCAGCAGCGTAGCTCACACAGATACGCAGTATTTT. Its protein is CASSVAHTDTQYF.

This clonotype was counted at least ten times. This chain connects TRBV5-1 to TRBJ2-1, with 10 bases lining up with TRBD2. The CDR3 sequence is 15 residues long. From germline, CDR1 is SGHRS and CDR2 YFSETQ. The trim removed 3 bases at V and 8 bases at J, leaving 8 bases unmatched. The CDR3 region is CASSYTGTSADEQFF. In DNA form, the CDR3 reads TGCGCCAGCAGCTACACCGGGACTAGCGCCGATGAGCAGTTCTTC.

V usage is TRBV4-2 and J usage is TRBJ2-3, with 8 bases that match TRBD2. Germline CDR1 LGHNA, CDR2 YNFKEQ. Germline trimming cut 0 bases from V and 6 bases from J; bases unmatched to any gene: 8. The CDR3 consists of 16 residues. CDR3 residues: CASSQEAGVPSDTQYF. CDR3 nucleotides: TGTGCCAGCAGCCAAGAAGCGGGGGTACCGTCGGATACGCAGTATTTT.

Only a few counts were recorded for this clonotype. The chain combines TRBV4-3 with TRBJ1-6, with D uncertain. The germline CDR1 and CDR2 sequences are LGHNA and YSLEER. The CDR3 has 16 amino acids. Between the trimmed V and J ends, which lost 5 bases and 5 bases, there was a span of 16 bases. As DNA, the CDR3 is TGCGCCAGCAGCTACGGTGCGGGCGGAGATAATTCACCCCTCCACTTT. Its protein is CASSYGAGGDNSPLHF.

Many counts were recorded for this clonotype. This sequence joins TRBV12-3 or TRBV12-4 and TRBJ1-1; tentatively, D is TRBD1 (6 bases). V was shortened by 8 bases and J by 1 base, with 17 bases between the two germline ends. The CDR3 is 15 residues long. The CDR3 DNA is TGTGCCAGCCTGTCGCCGGGACACCCGAACACTGAAGCTTTCTTT. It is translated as CASLSPGHPNTEAFF.

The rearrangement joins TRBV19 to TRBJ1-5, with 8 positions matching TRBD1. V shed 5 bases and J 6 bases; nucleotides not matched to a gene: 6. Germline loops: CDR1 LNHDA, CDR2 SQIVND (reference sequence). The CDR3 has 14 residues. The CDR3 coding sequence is TGTGCCAGTAGTCCCAGGGGGCTGGGTCAGCCCCAGCATTTT. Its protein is CASSPRGLGQPQHF.

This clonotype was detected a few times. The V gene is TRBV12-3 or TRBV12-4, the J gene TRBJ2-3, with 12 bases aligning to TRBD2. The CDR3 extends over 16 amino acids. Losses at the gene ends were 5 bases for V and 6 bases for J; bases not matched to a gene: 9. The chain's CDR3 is CASSQRGLAGGDTQYF. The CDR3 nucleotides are TGTGCCAGCAGTCAGCGGGGGCTAGCGGGGGGGGATACGCAGTATTTT.

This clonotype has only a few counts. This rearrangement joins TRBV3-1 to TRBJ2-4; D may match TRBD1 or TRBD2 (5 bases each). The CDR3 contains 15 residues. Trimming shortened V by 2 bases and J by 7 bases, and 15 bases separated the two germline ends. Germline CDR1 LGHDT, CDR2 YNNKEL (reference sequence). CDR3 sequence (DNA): TGTGCCAGCAGCCAAAATTCGGGGCTCTCGAACATTCAGTACTTC. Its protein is CASSQNSGLSNIQYF.

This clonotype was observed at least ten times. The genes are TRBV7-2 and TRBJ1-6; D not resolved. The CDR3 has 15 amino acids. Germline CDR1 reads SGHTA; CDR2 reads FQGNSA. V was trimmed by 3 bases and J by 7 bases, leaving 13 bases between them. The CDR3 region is CASSFVGRRNSPLHF. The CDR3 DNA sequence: TGTGCCAGCAGCTTTGTAGGACGCAGGAATTCACCCCTCCACTTT.